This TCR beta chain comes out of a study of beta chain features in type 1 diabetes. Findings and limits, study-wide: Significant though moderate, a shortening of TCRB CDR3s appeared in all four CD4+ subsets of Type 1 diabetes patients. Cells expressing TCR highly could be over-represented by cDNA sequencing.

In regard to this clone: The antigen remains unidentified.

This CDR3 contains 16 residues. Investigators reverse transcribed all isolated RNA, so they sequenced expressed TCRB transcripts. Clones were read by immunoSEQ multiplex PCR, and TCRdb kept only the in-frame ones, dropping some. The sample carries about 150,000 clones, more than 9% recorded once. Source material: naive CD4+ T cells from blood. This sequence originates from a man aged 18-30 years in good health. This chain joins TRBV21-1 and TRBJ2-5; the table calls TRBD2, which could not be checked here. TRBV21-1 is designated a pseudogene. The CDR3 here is CASNKGTSGDEETQYF. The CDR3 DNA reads TGTGCCAGCAACAAGGGGACTAGCGGGGATGAAGAGACCCAGTACTTC.